The 18 T cell receptor beta chains given below trace back to one sample, sequenced in a study of T cell responses to AZD1222 COVID-19 vaccine. Sequenced by immunoSEQ multiplex PCR; TCRdb stores in-frame clones only, minus some. Of 130,000 to 150,000 clones in the sample, about 91% were seen once. This specimen consisted of peripheral blood, obtained on day 0 of MenACWY control vaccination. These receptors were obtained from an adult in good health.

The chain couples TRBV2 to TRBJ1-5; D not certain. The CDR3 has 14 amino acids. V was cut by 3 bases and J by 4 bases, with 10 bases left in between. Per germline, CDR1 SNHLY and CDR2 FYNNEI. CDR3 nucleotide sequence: TGTGCCAGCAGTGATTTCGGCGGGAATCAGCCCCAGCATTTT. It yields the protein CASSDFGGNQPQHF.

V gene TRBV28 combines with J gene TRBJ2-1; the match to TRBD2 covers 7 bases. The CDR3 runs 15 residues. J lost 6 bases, V lost 6 bases, and 11 bases had no gene match. Germline V gene data show CDR1 as MDHEN and CDR2 as SYDVKM. In nucleotides, the CDR3 is TGTGCCAGCAGCACCCTAGCGGCATACCTCAATGAGCAGTTCTTC. Translating it yields CASSTLAAYLNEQFF.

This clone appeared once. V usage is TRBV15 and J usage is TRBJ1-4; maybe TRBD1 (5 bases). The germline gives CDR1 LNHNV, CDR2 YYDKDF (reference sequence). CDR3 length: 14 residues. V lost 0 bases and J 7 bases, leaving 9 bases between the germline ends. CDR3 amino acids: CATSREGDGEKLFF. In DNA form, the CDR3 reads TGTGCCACCAGCAGAGAGGGGGACGGTGAAAAACTGTTTTTT.

The rearrangement uses TRBV5-1 and TRBJ2-5, with 9 bases lining up with TRBD1. Trimming cost V 4 bases and J 1 base; bases outside gene matches: 2. The CDR3 covers 14 residues. Germline values: CDR1 SGHRS, CDR2 YFSETQ. The CDR3 DNA sequence: TGCGCCAGCAGCCGGGACAGGGTCCAAGAGACCCAGTACTTC. Translated: CASSRDRVQETQYF.

This chain uses TRBV5-1 with TRBJ1-1; 9 bases line up with TRBD1. V was clipped by 4 bases and J by 11 bases; unmatched bases: 9. The germline V gene has CDR1 SGHRS and CDR2 YFSETQ. The CDR3 runs 13 residues. The CDR3 region has the DNA TGCGCCAGCAGCGCCAGGACAGGGGCTGCCGCTTTCTTT. Residues: CASSARTGAAAFF.

The chain is built from TRBV30 and TRBJ2-1; D is uncertain. Germline V gene data show CDR1 as GTSNPN and CDR2 as SVGIG (reference sequence). V shed 7 bases and J shed 1 base, with 11 bases lying between them. This CDR3 comprises 13 residues. CDR3: CASSVGSYNEQFF. CDR3 DNA: TGTGCCTCCAGTGTGGGTTCCTACAATGAGCAGTTCTTC.

This rearrangement joins TRBV6-6 to TRBJ1-2, with 7 bases that match TRBD1. V lost 4 bases, J lost 7 bases, and 3 bases stayed unmatched. CDR1 MNHNY and CDR2 SVGAGI come from the germline V gene (reference sequence). The CDR3 extends over 12 amino acids. CDR3 sequence: CASSSTGFGYTF. The CDR3 region has the DNA TGTGCCAGCAGTTCGACAGGGTTTGGCTACACCTTC.

V is TRBV30 and J is TRBJ2-5; D unresolved. The CDR3 spans 12 residues. Germline CDR1 and CDR2: GTSNPN and SVGIG (reference sequence). V gave up 1 base and J gave up 7 bases, with 10 bases separating them. The CDR3 coding sequence is TGTGCCTGGAGTGGCTCGTTTGGGACCCAGTACTTC. Translating gives CAWSGSFGTQYF.

The genes are TRBV6-4 and TRBJ2-2, with 7 bases that match TRBD1. Trimming at V came to 4 bases and at J to 6 bases, leaving 5 bases not matched to a gene. Germline loops: CDR1 MRHNA, CDR2 SNTAGT. This CDR3 has 14 residues. The CDR3 coding sequence is TGTGCCAGCAGTGTCGGAACAGGGGCCGGGGAGCTGTTTTTT. Translation: CASSVGTGAGELFF.

The count of this clone is one. The chain uses TRBV18 and TRBJ1-2, with D tentatively TRBD1 (5 bases). The ends were cut back, 3 bases at V and 4 bases at J, with 15 bases in the middle. Germline assignment: CDR1 KGHSH and CDR2 LQKENI. The CDR3 is made up of 15 amino acids. CDR3: CASSPSPDSFYGYTF. The CDR3 DNA is TGTGCCAGCTCACCTAGCCCCGACAGTTTCTATGGCTACACCTTC.

The rearrangement links TRBV6-5 to TRBJ1-2; possibly TRBD1 for D (5 bases). The V end was cut by 7 bases, the J end by 7 bases, with 19 bases between. The CDR3 runs to 14 residues. In germline, CDR1 is MNHEY, CDR2 SVGAGI. The CDR3 here is CASTLQGGGGGYTF. CDR3 nucleotides: TGTGCCAGCACCCTTCAGGGCGGGGGTGGTGGCTACACCTTC.

The chain has TRBV10-1 and TRBJ2-1; 8 nucleotides line up with TRBD2. V lost 6 bases and J lost 8; bases outside the gene matches: 24. In germline, CDR1 is WNHNN, CDR2 SYGVQD (reference sequence). This CDR3 is built from 19 residues. The CDR3 is CASRDLSGIPPREFDEQFF. The CDR3 nucleotides are TGCGCCAGCAGAGATCTTAGCGGGATCCCGCCCCGCGAGTTCGATGAGCAGTTCTTC.

This clone appeared a few times. V usage is TRBV3-1 (or the pseudogene TRBV3-2) and J usage is TRBJ1-2; no definite D call. The CDR3 loop spans 14 amino acids. Between the trimmed V and J ends, which lost 3 bases and 0 bases, there was a span of 8 bases. CDR1 and CDR2 (germline): LGHDT, YNNKEL (reference sequence). The CDR3 DNA reads as TGTGCCAGCAGCCAGACTGGGGCTAACTATGGCTACACCTTC. Protein sequence: CASSQTGANYGYTF.

The J gene is TRBJ2-1, the V gene TRBV7-9; the match to TRBD1 covers 9 bases. Losses at the gene ends were 3 bases for V and 8 bases for J; bases not matched to a gene: 5. Germline-derived CDR1 and CDR2 are SEHNR and FQNEAQ (reference sequence). The CDR3 has 14 amino acids. The CDR3, as DNA: TGTGCCAGCAGCTTCCAGACAGGGGGGCATGAGCAGTTCTTC. This sequence encodes CASSFQTGGHEQFF.

This sequence joins TRBV19 and TRBJ1-1; D is ambiguous. V was shortened by 5 bases and J by 4 bases, with 11 bases between the two germline ends. This CDR3 spans 13 amino acids. Germline V gene sequence: CDR1 LNHDA, CDR2 SQIVND (reference sequence). CDR3 DNA sequence: TGTGCCAGTAGTGCTAACCCGGCCACTGAAGCTTTCTTT. It is translated as CASSANPATEAFF.

The chain recombines TRBV7-2 with TRBJ1-5, with TRBD1 matching over 9 bases. The V gene's germline CDR1 is SGHTA and CDR2 FQGNSA. V lost 0 bases, J lost 5 bases, and 5 bases stayed unmatched. The CDR3 sequence is 16 residues long. The CDR3 spells CASSLAWDRAYQPQHF. For the CDR3, the DNA is TGTGCCAGCAGCTTAGCATGGGACAGGGCCTATCAGCCCCAGCATTTT. The full variable domain, with the rest looked up from reference TRBV7-2 and TRBJ1-5, is GAGVSQSPSNKVTEKGKDVELRCDPISGHTALYWYRQSLGQGLEFLIYFQGNSAPDKSGLPSDRFSAERTGGSVSTLTIQRTQQEDSAVYLCASSLAWDRAYQPQHFGDGTRLSIL.

The chain has TRBV6-2 or TRBV6-3 and TRBJ2-2, with 7 bases aligning to TRBD1. CDR1 and CDR2 (germline): MNHEY, SVGEGT. Unmatched junction bases numbered 4, after V lost 5 bases and J lost 4 bases. This CDR3 is built from 14 residues. The CDR3 region has the DNA TGTGCCAGCAGTAGGGGGCGCGGCACCGGGGAGCTGTTTTTT. This translates into CASSRGRGTGELFF.

The CDR3 region is CASSLWGTANYGYTF. CDR3 sequence (DNA): TGTGCCAGCAGTTTATGGGGGACAGCTAACTATGGCTACACCTTC. This rearrangement joins TRBV28 to TRBJ1-2; 7 bases are shared with TRBD1. The ends lost 0 bases at V and 0 bases at J; junction bases unmatched: 1. Germline V gives CDR1 MDHEN, CDR2 SYDVKM. This CDR3 spans 15 amino acids.